Listed here are 27 T cell receptor beta chains from one sample, sequenced in a study of beta chain features in type 1 diabetes. Study outcomes and limitations: Moderately but significantly shorter TCRB CDR3s were found in Type 1 diabetes patients in all four CD4+ subsets.

Every isolated RNA sample was fully reverse transcribed, so sequencing captured expressed TCRB transcripts. Method: immunoSEQ multiplex PCR; TCRdb's copy keeps in-frame clones and lacks some. The sample yields about 660,000 clones, about an eighth seen once. No antigen has been assigned to these receptors. Sequenced sample: naive CD4+ T cells from blood. Receptor source: a man younger than 35 with type 1 diabetes.

The rearrangement uses TRBV30 and TRBJ2-2; 9 bases fit TRBD2. Trimming cost V 4 bases and J 6 bases; bases outside gene matches: 12. The V gene's germline CDR1 is GTSNPN and CDR2 SVGIG (reference sequence). The CDR3 loop spans 16 amino acids. CDR3 protein: CAWTNPGTSLAGELFF. The CDR3 region has the DNA TGTGCCTGGACAAACCCCGGGACTAGCTTAGCCGGGGAGCTGTTTTTT.

This clone came up a few times. The chain has TRBV30 and TRBJ2-1; TRBD2 agrees at 13 bases. This CDR3 comprises 15 residues. V trimming: 0 bases; J trimming: 7 bases; junction bases outside the gene matches: 3. In germline, CDR1 is GTSNPN, CDR2 SVGIG (reference sequence). CDR3 coding DNA: TGTGCCTGGAGTGTAGGGACTAGCGGGGTAAATGAGCAGTTCTTC. This sequence encodes CAWSVGTSGVNEQFF. The full variable domain, rest sourced from reference TRBV30 and TRBJ2-1, is SQTIHQWPATLVQPVGSPLSLECTVEGTSNPNLYWYRQAAGRGLQLLFYSVGIGQISSEVPQNLSASRPQDRQFILSSKKLLLSDSGFYLCAWSVGTSGVNEQFFGPGTRLTVL.

V and J are TRBV10-3 and TRBJ2-2; D perhaps matches TRBD1 (6 bases). CDR3 length equals 14 residues. Per the germline V gene, CDR1 is ENHRY and CDR2 is SYGVKD. The V end lost 6 bases, the J end lost 4 bases, and 12 bases lay between the germline ends. The CDR3 bases are TGTGCCATCAGACCTGGACAGATCACCGGGGAGCTGTTTTTT. Its protein is CAIRPGQITGELFF.

In DNA form, the CDR3 reads TGTGCCAGCAGCTTTTATGTGACCCCACCGGATACGCAGTATTTT. Residues: CASSFYVTPPDTQYF. This chain joins TRBV13 and TRBJ2-3; D call uncertain. Germline CDR1 PRHDT, CDR2 FYEKMQ (reference sequence). The length of the CDR3 is 15 residues. Trimming left V 3 bases short and J 6 bases short, with 16 bases between.

J is TRBJ2-1 and V is TRBV30; D is perhaps TRBD2 (6 bases). Germline V gene sequence: CDR1 GTSNPN, CDR2 SVGIG (reference sequence). This CDR3 contains 13 residues. Trimming left V 0 bases short and J 7 bases short, with 10 bases between. The CDR3 spells CAWSVAGRNEQFF. The CDR3 coding sequence is TGTGCCTGGAGTGTGGCGGGAAGGAATGAGCAGTTCTTC.

The CDR3, as DNA: TGTGCCAGCAGCACCCGAGCGGGAGGGGGAGAGACCCAGTACTTC. This codes for CASSTRAGGGETQYF. The rearrangement uses TRBV7-2 and TRBJ2-5, with 10 positions matching TRBD2. Unmatched junction bases numbered 7, after V lost 5 bases and J lost 4 bases. The CDR3 runs 15 residues. Germline values: CDR1 SGHTA, CDR2 FQGNSA.

The sample holds a few counts of this clone. The chain uses TRBV27 and TRBJ2-7, with TRBD2 as a possible D gene (6 bases). The germline V and J ends were trimmed by 2 bases and 4 bases, with 9 bases remaining between them. The germline V gene has CDR1 MNHEY and CDR2 SMNVEV (reference sequence). This CDR3 has 13 residues. CDR3 in DNA: TGTGCCAGCAGTTTAGGAGGGAGGTACGAGCAGTACTTC. Translation: CASSLGGRYEQYF.

Only a few counts were recorded for this clone. The chain links TRBV7-2 to TRBJ2-5; 9 nucleotides line up with TRBD1. Germline V gene lookup returns CDR1 SGHTA and CDR2 FQGNSA. The CDR3 covers 15 residues. V lost 3 bases to trimming and J lost 3 bases; unmatched junction nucleotides: 5. In DNA, the CDR3 is TGTGCCAGCAGCTTGGCCGGGACAGGGAAAGAGACCCAGTACTTC. Its protein is CASSLAGTGKETQYF.

The chain carries TRBV6-5 and TRBJ2-1; D remains unclear. The CDR3 extends over 13 amino acids. CDR1 is MNHEY and CDR2 is SVGAGI in the germline V gene. The V end was cut by 5 bases, the J end by 7 bases, with 12 bases between. CDR3 amino acids: CASSPLDLNEQFF. CDR3 nucleotide sequence: TGTGCCAGCAGTCCCCTCGACTTGAATGAGCAGTTCTTC.

This clone was counted only a few times. This chain links TRBV11-2 with TRBJ2-2; D may match TRBD1 or TRBD2 (6 bases each). CDR1 SGHAT and CDR2 FQNNGV come from the germline V gene. The CDR3 is 14 amino acids. Trimming cost V 4 bases and J 6 bases, with 12 bases left between them. The CDR3, as DNA: TGTGCCAGCAGCTATCCAGGGGACTCCGGGGAGCTGTTTTTT. As protein: CASSYPGDSGELFF. The full variable domain, in which reference TRBV11-2 and TRBJ2-2 provide the parts outside the CDR3, is EAGVAQSPRYKIIEKRQSVAFWCNPISGHATLYWYQQILGQGPKLLIQFQNNGVVDDSQLPKDRFSAERLKGVDSTLKIQPAKLEDSAVYLCASSYPGDSGELFFGEGSRLTVL.

The chain combines TRBV4-2 with TRBJ1-6; 9 bases agree with TRBD1. The CDR3 contains 15 residues. Germline V gene lookup returns CDR1 LGHNA and CDR2 YNFKEQ. With 5 bases clipped from V and 7 bases from J, the junction kept 6 bases outside the gene matches. This CDR3 is CASSTGQGLNSPLHF. CDR3 DNA sequence: TGTGCCAGCAGCACAGGACAGGGGCTCAATTCACCCCTCCACTTT.

The genes are TRBV6-1 and TRBJ1-1; TRBD1 might be the D (5 bases). CDR1 MNHNS and CDR2 SASEGT come from the germline V gene. This CDR3 is 15 amino acids long. The ends were cut back, 0 bases at V and 4 bases at J, with 12 bases in the middle. The CDR3 reads CASSEAGPGGTEAFF. The CDR3 nucleotides read TGTGCCAGCAGTGAAGCCGGCCCCGGGGGCACTGAAGCTTTCTTT.

As for this clone: Other DNA sequences of this sample code for an identical CDR3. V is TRBV7-2 and J is TRBJ2-1, with 10 bases aligning to TRBD2. This CDR3 is built from 14 residues. CDR1 is SGHTA, CDR2 FQGNSA, per germline. V dropped 6 bases and J dropped 2; count of bases not matched to a gene: 1. CDR3 coding DNA: TGTGCCAGCAGTCTAGCGGGAGCCTACAATGAGCAGTTCTTC. It yields the protein CASSLAGAYNEQFF.

Remarks on this clone: Additional DNA sequences in this sample encode the identical CDR3. This chain connects TRBV9 to TRBJ1-1; no firm D call. CDR1 is SGDLS, CDR2 YYNGEE, per germline. The CDR3 length is 13 residues. V was pared by 0 bases and J by 0 bases, with 3 bases between. DNA of the CDR3: TGTGCCAGCAGCGTAGCTATGAACACTGAAGCTTTCTTT. Translation gives CASSVAMNTEAFF.

The rearrangement uses TRBV5-4 and TRBJ2-1; TRBD1 might be the D (6 bases). Germline CDR1 reads SGHNT; CDR2 reads YYREEE (reference sequence). V was pared by 5 bases and J by 1 base, with 13 bases between. The CDR3 sequence is 15 residues long. CDR3 in DNA: TGTGCCAGCAGTAAAAAACAGGGTTCCTACAATGAGCAGTTCTTC. This translates into CASSKKQGSYNEQFF.

In DNA form, the CDR3 reads TGTGCCAGCAGTTACGACAGCTTCACCTATGGCTACACCTTC. Translated, it gives CASSYDSFTYGYTF. The gene calls are TRBV6-5 and TRBJ1-2; possibly TRBD1 for D (5 bases). Looked up from germline, CDR1 is MNHEY and CDR2 is SVGAGI. This CDR3 contains 14 residues. The ends were cut back, 2 bases at V and 4 bases at J, with 11 bases in the middle.

This clone has more than one count but fewer than ten. Other DNA sequences in this specimen translate into the identical CDR3. J is TRBJ1-5 and V is TRBV6-5; 7 bases align to TRBD1. The V gene end was trimmed by 5 bases and the J gene end by 0 bases; junction bases not matched to a gene: 4. Germline CDR1 is MNHEY and CDR2 is SVGAGI. There are 15 residues in the CDR3. CDR3 sequence (DNA): TGTGCCAGCAGTAGACAGGGATATAGCAATCAGCCCCAGCATTTT. Its protein product is CASSRQGYSNQPQHF.

This chain joins TRBV18 and TRBJ1-6; weak D call: TRBD1 (6 bases). V lost 6 bases and J lost 6, with 21 bases in between. The CDR3 spans 17 residues. Germline V gene data show CDR1 as KGHSH and CDR2 as LQKENI. The CDR3 nucleotides read TGTGCCAGCTCTACAGGGTTTTCCGACCCCCCTAATTCACCCCTCCACTTT. It translates to CASSTGFSDPPNSPLHF.

This chain links TRBV30 with TRBJ2-7; 11 bases are shared with TRBD2. The germline V gene encodes CDR1 GTSNPN and CDR2 SVGIG (reference sequence). CDR3 size: 14 residues. Losses at the gene ends were 4 bases for V and 2 bases for J; bases not matched to a gene: 4. DNA of the CDR3: TGTGCCTGGAACGTAGCGGGAGGGGCCTACGAGCAGTACTTC. It yields the protein CAWNVAGGAYEQYF.

In its sample, this clone was seen a few times. V and J are TRBV5-4 and TRBJ2-2, with 10 bases that match TRBD1. Germline V gene data show CDR1 as SGHNT and CDR2 as YYREEE (reference sequence). This CDR3 contains 16 residues. Losses at the gene ends were 1 base for V and 3 bases for J; bases not matched to a gene: 3. This CDR3 is CASSLRDRGDTGELFF. Here the CDR3 DNA reads TGTGCCAGCAGCTTGCGGGACAGGGGAGACACCGGGGAGCTGTTTTTT.

With regard to this clone: This CDR3 is also generated by other DNA sequences in the sample. The chain carries TRBV18 and TRBJ1-5, with D hard to call. The CDR3 extends over 13 amino acids. The V end was cut by 3 bases, the J end by 3 bases, with 6 bases between. Germline loops: CDR1 KGHSH, CDR2 LQKENI. CDR3 region: CASSPGSNQPQHF. The CDR3, as DNA: TGTGCCAGCTCACCTGGATCCAATCAGCCCCAGCATTTT.

This clone was seen a few times. This chain connects TRBV19 to TRBJ1-5, with TRBD1 identical over 9 bases. V lost 4 bases to trimming and J lost 4 bases; unmatched junction nucleotides: 8. Germline values: CDR1 LNHDA, CDR2 SQIVND (reference sequence). This CDR3 is 16 amino acids long. The CDR3 DNA is TGTGCCAGTAGTACGCCCGGGACAGGGTATAATCAGCCCCAGCATTTT. It encodes CASSTPGTGYNQPQHF.

The gene calls are TRBV30 and TRBJ1-2; no clear D. This CDR3 has 15 amino acids. Trimming took 1 base from V and 2 from J, leaving 14 bases between them. Germline values: CDR1 GTSNPN, CDR2 SVGIG (reference sequence). In DNA, the CDR3 is TGTGCCTGGAGTGCAGACCCCTCGGTCAACTATGGCTACACCTTC. It yields the protein CAWSADPSVNYGYTF.

Only a few counts were recorded for this clone. The chain is built from TRBV29-1 and TRBJ2-5; 8 nucleotides agree with TRBD2. The germline CDR1 and CDR2 sequences are SQVTM and ANQGSEA. The CDR3 consists of 17 residues. J lost 2 bases, V lost 2 bases, and 13 bases had no gene match. This chain's CDR3 is CSVETGPGLGRQETQYF. The CDR3 DNA is TGCAGCGTTGAAACCGGACCGGGACTAGGGCGTCAAGAGACCCAGTACTTC.

This clone was found a few times. The V gene is TRBV29-1, the J gene TRBJ1-5, with D tentatively TRBD1 (5 bases). The germline V gene has CDR1 SQVTM and CDR2 ANQGSEA. Trimming took 6 bases from V and 2 from J, leaving 11 bases between them. This CDR3 is 13 amino acids long. The CDR3 sequence is CSVQGEGNQPQHF. CDR3 bases: TGCAGCGTCCAGGGTGAGGGCAATCAGCCCCAGCATTTT.

The gene calls are TRBV14 and TRBJ2-1; no clear D. V lost 3 bases, J lost 9 bases, and 6 bases lay in between. The CDR3 is 11 residues long. Germline V gene data show CDR1 as SGHDN and CDR2 as FVKESK. For the CDR3, the DNA is TGTGCCAGCAGCCAGAGTGGTGAGCAGTTCTTC. The encoded protein is CASSQSGEQFF.

This chain joins TRBV30 and TRBJ2-5, with D tentatively TRBD1 or TRBD2 (7 bases each). Trimming removed 2 bases at V and 11 bases at J, with 12 bases between. CDR1 and CDR2 from the germline V gene are GTSNPN and SVGIG (reference sequence). This CDR3 comprises 11 residues. The CDR3 bases are TGTGCCTGGAGTCCCCAGGGGGGGCAGTACTTC. Protein sequence: CAWSPQGGQYF.